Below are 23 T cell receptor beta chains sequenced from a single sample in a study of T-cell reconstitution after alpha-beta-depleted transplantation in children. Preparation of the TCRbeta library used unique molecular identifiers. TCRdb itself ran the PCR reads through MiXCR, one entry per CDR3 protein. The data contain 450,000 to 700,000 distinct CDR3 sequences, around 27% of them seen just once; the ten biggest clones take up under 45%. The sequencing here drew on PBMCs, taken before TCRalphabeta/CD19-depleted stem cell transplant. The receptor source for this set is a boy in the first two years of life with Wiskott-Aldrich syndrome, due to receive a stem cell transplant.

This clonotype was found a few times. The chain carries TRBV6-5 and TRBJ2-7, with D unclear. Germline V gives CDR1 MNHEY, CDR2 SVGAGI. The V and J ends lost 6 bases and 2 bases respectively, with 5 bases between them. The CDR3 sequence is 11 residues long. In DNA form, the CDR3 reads TGTGCCAGCAGGGACGCCTACGAGCAGTACTTC. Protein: CASRDAYEQYF.

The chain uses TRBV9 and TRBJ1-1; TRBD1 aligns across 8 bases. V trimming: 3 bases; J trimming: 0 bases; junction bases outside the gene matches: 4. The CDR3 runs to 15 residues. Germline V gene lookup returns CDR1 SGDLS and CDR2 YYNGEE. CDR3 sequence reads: CASSAKDRVNTEAFF. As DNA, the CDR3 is TGTGCCAGCAGCGCAAAGGACAGGGTGAACACTGAAGCTTTCTTT. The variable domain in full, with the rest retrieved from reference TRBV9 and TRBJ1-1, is DSGVTQTPKHLITATGQRVTLRCSPRSGDLSVYWYQQSLDQGLQFLIQYYNGEERAKGNILERFSAQQFPDLHSELNLSSLELGDSALYFCASSAKDRVNTEAFFGQGTRLTVV.

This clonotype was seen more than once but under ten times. The CDR3 DNA sequence: TGTGCCAGCAGCTTAGTTTCGGGTGGGCAGCCCCAGCATTTT. It is translated as CASSLVSGGQPQHF. V gene TRBV7-8 combines with J gene TRBJ1-5; D unclear. Germline V lookup: CDR1 SGHVS, CDR2 FQNEAQ. V lost 1 base to trimming and J lost 7 bases, with 11 bases between them. The CDR3 length is 14 residues. Complete variable domain (other parts from reference TRBV7-8 and TRBJ1-5): GAGVSQSPRYKVAKRGQDVALRCDPISGHVSLFWYQQALGQGPEFLTYFQNEAQLDKSGLPSDRFFAERPEGSVSTLKIQRTQQEDSAVYLCASSLVSGGQPQHFGDGTRLSIL.

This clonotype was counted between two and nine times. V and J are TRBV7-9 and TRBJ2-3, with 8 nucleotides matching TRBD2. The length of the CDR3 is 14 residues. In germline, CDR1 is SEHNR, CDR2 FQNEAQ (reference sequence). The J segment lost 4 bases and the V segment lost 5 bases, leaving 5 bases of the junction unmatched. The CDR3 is CASSRGTRSDTQYF. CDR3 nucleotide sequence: TGTGCCAGCAGCCGTGGGACTAGATCAGATACGCAGTATTTT.

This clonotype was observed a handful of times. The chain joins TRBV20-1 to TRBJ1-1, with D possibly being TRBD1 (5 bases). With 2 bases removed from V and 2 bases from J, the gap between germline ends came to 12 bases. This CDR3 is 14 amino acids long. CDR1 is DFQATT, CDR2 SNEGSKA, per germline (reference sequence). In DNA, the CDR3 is TGCAGTGCTAGACGGGAAGGGACCAACACTGAAGCTTTCTTT. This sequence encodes CSARREGTNTEAFF.

The CDR3 DNA reads as TGCGCCAGCAGCAAAGACACCTCCTCTGGGGCCAACGTCCTGACTTTC. This translates into CASSKDTSSGANVLTF. The chain couples TRBV5-1 to TRBJ2-6; D is undetermined. The CDR3 is 16 residues long. The germline gives CDR1 SGHRS, CDR2 YFSETQ. The ends were cut back, 4 bases at V and 0 bases at J, with 11 bases in the middle.

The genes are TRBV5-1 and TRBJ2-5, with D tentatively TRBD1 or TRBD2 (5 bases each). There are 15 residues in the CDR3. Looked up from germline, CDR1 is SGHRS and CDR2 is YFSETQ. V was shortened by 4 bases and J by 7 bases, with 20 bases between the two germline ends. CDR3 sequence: CASSTGLEVGRTQYF. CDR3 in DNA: TGCGCCAGCAGCACAGGACTGGAGGTAGGGCGGACCCAGTACTTC.

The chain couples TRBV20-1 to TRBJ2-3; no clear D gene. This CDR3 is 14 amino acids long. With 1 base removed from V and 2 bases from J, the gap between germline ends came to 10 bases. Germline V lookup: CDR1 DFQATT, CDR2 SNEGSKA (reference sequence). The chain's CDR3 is CSARGWRNTDTQYF. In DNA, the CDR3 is TGCAGTGCTAGAGGGTGGAGAAACACAGATACGCAGTATTTT.

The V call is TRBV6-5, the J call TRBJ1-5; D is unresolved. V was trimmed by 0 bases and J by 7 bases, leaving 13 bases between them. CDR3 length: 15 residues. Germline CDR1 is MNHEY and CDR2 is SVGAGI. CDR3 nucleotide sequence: TGTGCCAGCAGTTACTCGACCAGCCCAAGACAGCCCCAGCATTTT. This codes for CASSYSTSPRQPQHF.

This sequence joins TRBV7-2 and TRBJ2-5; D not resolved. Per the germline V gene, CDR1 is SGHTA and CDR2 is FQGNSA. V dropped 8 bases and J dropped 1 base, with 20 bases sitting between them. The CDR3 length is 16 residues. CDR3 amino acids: CASSPLVSALQETQYF. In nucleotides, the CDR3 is TGTGCCAGCTCCCCCTTAGTTTCGGCCCTCCAAGAGACCCAGTACTTC.

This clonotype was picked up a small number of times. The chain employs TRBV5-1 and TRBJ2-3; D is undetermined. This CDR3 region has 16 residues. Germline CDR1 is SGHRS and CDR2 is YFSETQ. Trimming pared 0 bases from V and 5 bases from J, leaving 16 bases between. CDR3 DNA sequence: TGCGCCAGCAGCTTGGGAGCTCAGCGTGTAAAAGATACGCAGTATTTT. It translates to CASSLGAQRVKDTQYF.

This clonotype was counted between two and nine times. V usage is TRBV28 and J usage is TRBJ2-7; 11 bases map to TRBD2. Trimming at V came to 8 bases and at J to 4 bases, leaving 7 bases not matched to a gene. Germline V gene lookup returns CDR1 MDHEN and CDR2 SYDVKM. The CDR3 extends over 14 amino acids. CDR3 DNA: TGTGCCAGCGGAGGGGCTAGCGGGAGGTACGAGCAGTACTTC. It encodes CASGGASGRYEQYF.

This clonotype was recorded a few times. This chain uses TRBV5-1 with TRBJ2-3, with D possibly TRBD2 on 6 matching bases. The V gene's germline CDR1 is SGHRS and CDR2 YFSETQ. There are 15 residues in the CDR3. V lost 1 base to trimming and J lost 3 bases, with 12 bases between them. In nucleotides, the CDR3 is TGCGCCAGCAGCTTGCCGGGCGGAGGGACAGATACGCAGTATTTT. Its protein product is CASSLPGGGTDTQYF.

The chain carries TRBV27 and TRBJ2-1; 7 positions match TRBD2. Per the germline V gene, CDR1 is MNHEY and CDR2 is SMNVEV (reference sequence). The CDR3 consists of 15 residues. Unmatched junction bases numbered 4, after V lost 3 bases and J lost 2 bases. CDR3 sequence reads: CASSFVSGTYNEQFF. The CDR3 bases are TGTGCCAGCAGTTTTGTAAGCGGGACCTACAATGAGCAGTTCTTC.

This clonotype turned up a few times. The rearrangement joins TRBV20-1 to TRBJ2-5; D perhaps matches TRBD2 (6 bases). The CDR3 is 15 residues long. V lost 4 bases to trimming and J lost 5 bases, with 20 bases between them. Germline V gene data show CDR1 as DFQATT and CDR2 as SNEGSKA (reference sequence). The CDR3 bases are TGCAGTGCTACTCGGCAAAACCGGGACTTCGAGACCCAGTACTTC. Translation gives CSATRQNRDFETQYF.

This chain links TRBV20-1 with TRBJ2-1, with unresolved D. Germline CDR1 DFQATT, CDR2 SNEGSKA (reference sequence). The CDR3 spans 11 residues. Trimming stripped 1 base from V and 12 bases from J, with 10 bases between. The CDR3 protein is CSARVGWGQFF. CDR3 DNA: TGCAGTGCTAGAGTGGGTTGGGGGCAGTTCTTC.

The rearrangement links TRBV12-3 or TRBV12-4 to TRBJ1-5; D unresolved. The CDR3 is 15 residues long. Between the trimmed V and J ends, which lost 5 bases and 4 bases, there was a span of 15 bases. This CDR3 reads CASSLPLERNQPQHF. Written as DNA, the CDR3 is TGTGCCAGCAGTCTCCCTTTGGAGAGGAATCAGCCCCAGCATTTT.

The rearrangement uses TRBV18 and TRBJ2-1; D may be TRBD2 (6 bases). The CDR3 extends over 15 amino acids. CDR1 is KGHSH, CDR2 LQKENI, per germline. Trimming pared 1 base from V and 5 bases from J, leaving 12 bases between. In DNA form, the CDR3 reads TGTGCCAGCTCACCACTCATTAGCGGAGACAATGAGCAGTTCTTC. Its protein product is CASSPLISGDNEQFF. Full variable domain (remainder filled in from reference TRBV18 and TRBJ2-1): NAGVMQNPRHLVRRRGQEARLRCSPMKGHSHVYWYRQLPEEGLKFMVYLQKENIIDESGMPKERFSAEFPKEGPSILRIQQVVRGDSAAYFCASSPLISGDNEQFFGPGTRLTVL.

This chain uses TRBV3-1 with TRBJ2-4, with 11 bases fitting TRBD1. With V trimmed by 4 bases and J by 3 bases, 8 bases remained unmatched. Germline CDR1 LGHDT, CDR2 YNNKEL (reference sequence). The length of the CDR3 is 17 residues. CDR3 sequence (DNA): TGTGCCAGCAGCCCACGGGACAGGGGGTTAGGCAAAAACATTCAGTACTTC. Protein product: CASSPRDRGLGKNIQYF.

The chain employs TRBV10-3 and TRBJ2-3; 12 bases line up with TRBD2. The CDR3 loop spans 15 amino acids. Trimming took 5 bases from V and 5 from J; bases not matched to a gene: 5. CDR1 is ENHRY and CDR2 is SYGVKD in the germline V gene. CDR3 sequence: CAISSTSGRLDTQYF. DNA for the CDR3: TGTGCCATCAGTTCGACTAGCGGGAGATTAGATACGCAGTATTTT.

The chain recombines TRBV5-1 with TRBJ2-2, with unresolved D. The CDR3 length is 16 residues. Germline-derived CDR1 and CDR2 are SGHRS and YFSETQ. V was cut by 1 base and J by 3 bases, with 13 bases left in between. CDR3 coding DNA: TGCGCCAGCAGCTTGTTTGGGATTTCTGACACCGGGGAGCTGTTTTTT. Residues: CASSLFGISDTGELFF.

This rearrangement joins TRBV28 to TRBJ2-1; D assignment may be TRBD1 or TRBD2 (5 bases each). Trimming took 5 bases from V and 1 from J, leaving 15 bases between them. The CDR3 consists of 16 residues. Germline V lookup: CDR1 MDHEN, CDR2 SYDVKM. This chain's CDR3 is CASSRRGWRSYNEQFF. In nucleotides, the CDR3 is TGTGCCAGCAGTAGAAGGGGTTGGAGGTCCTACAATGAGCAGTTCTTC. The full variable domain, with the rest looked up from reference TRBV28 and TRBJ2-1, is DVKVTQSSRYLVKRTGEKVFLECVQDMDHENMFWYRQDPGLGLRLIYFSYDVKMKEKGDIPEGYSVSREKKERFSLILESASTNQTSMYLCASSRRGWRSYNEQFFGPGTRLTVL.

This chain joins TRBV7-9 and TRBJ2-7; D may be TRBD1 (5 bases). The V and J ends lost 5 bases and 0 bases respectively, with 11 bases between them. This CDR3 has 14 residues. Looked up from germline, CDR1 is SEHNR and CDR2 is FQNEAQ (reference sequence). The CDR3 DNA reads TGTGCCAGCAGCCCGACAGCTAGCTCCTACGAGCAGTACTTC. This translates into CASSPTASSYEQYF.